This T cell receptor beta chain was identified during a study of beta chain features in type 1 diabetes (dated by TCRdb to 2016 to 2019). Looking at the study overall: Mean age, gender distribution, total cell number and subset yield did not differ between patients and healthy donors. In the study, TCRB repertoires of sorted circulating CD4+ T cell subsets from recently diagnosed type 1 diabetes patients were compared with those of matched healthy donors. A total of some 100,000,000 sorted cells were examined across all samples, and a strong correlation was observed between cell number per subset and RNA yield. Whereas all 28 donors provided naive and central memory subsets, regulatory and stem cell-like memory subsets were isolated from just 8 patients and roughly 8 healthy donors.

This clone was counted ten times or more. Its antigen target is currently unknown. The sample holds no much larger clone one base away, and base qualities are not on file. The entire amount of isolated RNA was reverse transcribed using the High Capacity cDNA Reverse Transcription Kit, so the sequenced TCRB transcripts were expressed ones. Deep immunoSEQ sequencing was applied to naive, central memory and regulatory T cell samples, giving an average of roughly 3.5 million total reads per sample. Sorted cells were lysed in RLT buffer and RNA was extracted with DNase-treated RNeasy Micro or Mini kits, depending on cell number. To prevent cross-contamination, every cell subset was processed on its own, while patient and healthy donor samples were processed together. The immunoSEQ multiplex PCR was used to amplify TCRB sequences from cDNA, yielding 87-bp fragments that span the CDR3 region. Sequencing of the amplicons was performed on the Illumina HiSeq platform. For the original study's pipeline: PCR bias was corrected computationally using synthetic template baselines, and reads within Hamming distance 2 were collapsed, with unmergeable singletons discarded. Reads were aligned against IMGT to assign V, D and J genes, CDR3 length and insertions or deletions at six rearrangement sites. Within each subset, clonotype counts were normalized to sorted cell number, and only after that were true diversity and Gini coefficients computed with the tcR R package. Repertoire sharing was quantified using the overlap coefficient calculated on TCRB nucleotide sequences. TCRdb took this table from immuneACCESS and kept in-frame rearrangements with V and J called. Such tables lack part of the clones; where checked against another copy, unresolved V genes explain under half of the gap, and the rest is unexplained. V and J calls and clone size are given by that table; D and trimming were obtained from the DNA. Across this sample there are hundreds of thousands of clones, with roughly 15% seen only once. Together, the top ten hold over 5.5% of the sample.

The CDR3 holds 15 amino acids from the cysteine to the phenylalanine. Only CDR3 DNA is held: 45 bases, read in frame from base 1. Clipping removes 5 bases from V and 5 bases from J, with 5 as the unmatched junction base count. In the germline V gene, CDR1 corresponds to KGHSH and CDR2 to LQKENI. Each donor gave one peripheral blood draw, approximately 0.11 L on average, collected into heparinised tubes. Using a panel that included CD45RO, CCR7, CD25, CD127, CD95 and CD27, naive, central memory, regulatory and stem cell-like memory CD4+ T cells were sorted on a BD FACSAria II. A purity above 95% was achieved for all sorted populations. PBMCs were separated immediately by Lymphoprep density gradient centrifugation and were stained directly, without being cultured. Samples were stained and sorted in pairs, with one healthy donor and one patient per experiment, so that batch effects were minimized. Study-wide conclusions, independent of this receptor: Naive, central memory and regulatory TCRB repertoires appeared more similar among patients than among healthy donors. Only small numbers of individuals were included in the HLA sub-analyses, which left unresolved whether HLA type had any influence on TCRB rearrangement. A moderate but significant shortening of TCRB CDR3 length was observed in type 1 diabetes patients in all four CD4+ subsets. PCR may preferentially amplify shorter templates, but because patient and control samples were amplified and corrected together, any resulting skew would affect both groups equally. At VDJ recombination sites, patients with type 1 diabetes made fewer insertions and deleted more nucleotides, a pattern implying thymic rearrangement abnormalities. Because cDNA rather than genomic DNA was sequenced, highly expressing activated cells could have been over-represented, although no difference in activation and CD3 levels was found between groups.

The chain uses TRBV18 and TRBJ2-4; 11 central nucleotides agree with TRBD2. The sequenced material came from central memory CD4+ T cells from blood. The TCR originated in a man aged 25-45 years in good health. The DNA reads TGTGCCAGCTCAAGAACACTAGCGGGAGAAAACATTCAGTACTTC. It translates to CASSRTLAGENIQYF.